The rows below give T cell receptor beta chains drawn from one sample of a study of blood T cell repertoires in COVID-19. Repertoires were generated with immunoSEQ multiplex PCR, while TCRdb's copy carries only in-frame clones and drops some. The table has around 700,000 clones, around 90% seen once; the top ten hold under 0.3%. The sequenced sample consisted of peripheral blood. The receptor set was obtained from a woman between 18 and 29 years old with acute or convalescent COVID-19. Each CDR3 is given with its conserved first and last residue. The D gene is left open where the match is weak. Clone size is given for some rows only: seen once, a few or many times, or a class if the clone is expanded.

D gene: TRBD2; clone size: -; V gene: TRBV6-6; J gene: TRBJ2-7; CDR3 protein: CASRTPGTSLYEQYF; CDR3 DNA: TGTGCCAGCAGGACTCCCGGGACTAGCCTCTACGAGCAGTACTTC
D gene: -; clone size: -; V gene: TRBV29-1; J gene: TRBJ1-1; CDR3 protein: CSVGAGDEAFF; CDR3 DNA: TGCAGCGTTGGTGCCGGGGATGAAGCTTTCTTT
D gene: -; clone size: -; V gene: TRBV7-9; J gene: TRBJ2-7; CDR3 protein: CASSLDRQVPYEQYF; CDR3 DNA: TGTGCCAGCAGCTTAGATCGGCAGGTGCCCTACGAGCAGTACTTC
D gene: -; clone size: -; V gene: TRBV5-4; J gene: TRBJ1-3; CDR3 protein: CASSLTGNTIYF; CDR3 DNA: TGTGCCAGCAGCTTGACAGGAAACACCATATATTTT
D gene: -; clone size: -; V gene: TRBV4-2; J gene: TRBJ1-1; CDR3 protein: CASSQAPQGRNTEAFF; CDR3 DNA: TGTGCCAGCAGCCAAGCGCCACAGGGTAGGAACACTGAAGCTTTCTTT
D gene: -; clone size: -; V gene: TRBV21-1; J gene: TRBJ1-3; CDR3 protein: CASLLQEPRPGNTIYF; CDR3 DNA: TGTGCCAGTCTGCTACAGGAACCCCGCCCTGGAAACACCATATATTTT
D gene: TRBD1; clone size: -; V gene: TRBV11-2; J gene: TRBJ2-7; CDR3 protein: CASSLGLDRRYEQYF; CDR3 DNA: TGTGCCAGCAGCTTAGGTCTGGACAGGCGGTACGAGCAGTACTTC
D gene: -; clone size: -; V gene: TRBV5-1; J gene: TRBJ2-3; CDR3 protein: CASSLGGVRGDTQYF; CDR3 DNA: TGCGCCAGCAGCTTAGGAGGGGTTCGCGGAGATACGCAGTATTTT
D gene: -; clone size: -; V gene: TRBV25-1; J gene: TRBJ2-7; CDR3 protein: CATFLHEQYF; CDR3 DNA: TGTGCCACCTTCCTCCACGAGCAGTACTTC
D gene: -; clone size: -; V gene: TRBV28; J gene: TRBJ1-1; CDR3 protein: CASSRTMNTEAFF; CDR3 DNA: TGTGCCAGCAGTCGAACTATGAACACTGAAGCTTTCTTT
D gene: -; clone size: few; V gene: TRBV12-3/TRBV12-4; J gene: TRBJ1-2; CDR3 protein: CASSLTVYGYTF; CDR3 DNA: TGTGCCAGCAGTTTAACAGTCTATGGCTACACCTTC
D gene: TRBD2; clone size: -; V gene: TRBV29-1; J gene: TRBJ2-1; CDR3 protein: CSVRGADYNEQFF; CDR3 DNA: TGCAGCGTGCGGGGGGCGGACTACAATGAGCAGTTCTTC
D gene: TRBD2; clone size: -; V gene: TRBV6-4; J gene: TRBJ2-3; CDR3 protein: CASSDEASGATDTQYF; CDR3 DNA: TGTGCCAGCAGTGACGAGGCTAGCGGGGCAACAGATACGCAGTATTTT
D gene: -; clone size: -; V gene: TRBV9; J gene: TRBJ2-7; CDR3 protein: CASTERTESSYEQYF; CDR3 DNA: TGTGCCAGCACCGAGAGGACAGAAAGCTCCTACGAGCAGTACTTC
D gene: -; clone size: -; V gene: TRBV5-1; J gene: TRBJ2-3; CDR3 protein: CASSADSRSTDTQYF; CDR3 DNA: TGCGCCAGCAGCGCGGACAGCCGATCCACAGATACGCAGTATTTT
D gene: TRBD1; clone size: -; V gene: TRBV9; J gene: TRBJ1-2; CDR3 protein: CASSPGTAANYGYTF; CDR3 DNA: TGTGCCAGCAGCCCCGGGACAGCGGCTAACTATGGCTACACCTTC
D gene: -; clone size: -; V gene: TRBV27; J gene: TRBJ1-1; CDR3 protein: CASSQGSGMNTEAFF; CDR3 DNA: TGTGCCAGCAGTCAAGGTTCCGGGATGAACACTGAAGCTTTCTTT
D gene: -; clone size: -; V gene: TRBV10-3; J gene: TRBJ2-7; CDR3 protein: CAISDGAGRSWEQYF; CDR3 DNA: TGTGCCATCAGTGATGGGGCAGGAAGGTCGTGGGAGCAGTACTTC
D gene: TRBD2; clone size: -; V gene: TRBV7-9; J gene: TRBJ2-3; CDR3 protein: CASSRTSGAAFQDTQYF; CDR3 DNA: TGTGCCAGCAGCCGGACTAGCGGGGCAGCCTTCCAGGATACGCAGTATTTT
D gene: -; clone size: once; V gene: TRBV5-6; J gene: TRBJ1-5; CDR3 protein: CASSLGSQPQHF; CDR3 DNA: TGTGCCAGCAGCTTGGGAAGCCAGCCCCAGCATTTT